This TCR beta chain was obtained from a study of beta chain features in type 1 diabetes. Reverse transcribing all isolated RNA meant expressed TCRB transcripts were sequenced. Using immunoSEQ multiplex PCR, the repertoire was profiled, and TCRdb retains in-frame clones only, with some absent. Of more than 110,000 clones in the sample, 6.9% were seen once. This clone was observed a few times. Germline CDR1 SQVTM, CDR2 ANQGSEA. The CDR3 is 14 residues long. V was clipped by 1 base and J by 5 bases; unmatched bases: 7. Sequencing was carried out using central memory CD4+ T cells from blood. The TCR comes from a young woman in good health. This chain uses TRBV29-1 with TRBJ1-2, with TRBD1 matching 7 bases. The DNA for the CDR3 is TGCAGCGTTGAAGGAGGACAGGACGGATATGGCTACACCTTC. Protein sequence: CSVEGGQDGYGYTF.